What follows describes a single T cell receptor (beta chain). Its antigen is as yet unknown. Data came from immunoSEQ multiplex PCR; TCRdb stores just in-frame clones and leaves some out. The sample gives about 9,800 clones, 60% to 75% of which show up once; roughly a tenth is in the top ten. The record originates from a study of tissue T cells after allogeneic stem cell transplantation. On the study more broadly: Samples with visible lymphocytes on H&E were prioritized for sequencing.

The study, taken as a whole, reports: Within patients, tissue anatomy strongly shaped TCR repertoire composition. Motif-based clustering found tissue-specific repertoire signatures shared across patients, though few clones were shared. Tissue-detected TCR repertoire was only partly captured by blood and spleen T cells.

The CDR3 covers 13 residues. V was trimmed by 5 bases and J by 8 bases, leaving 15 bases between them. Germline V lookup: CDR1 MNHEY, CDR2 SVGAGI. This chain joins TRBV6-5 and TRBJ1-2; D perhaps matches TRBD1 (6 bases). Specimen: tissue from the ileum, collected at autopsy. The clonotype originates from a woman aged 18-49 years with breast cancer. DNA of the CDR3: TGTGCCAGCAGTCGCCACCGACAGGAGGGCTACACCTTC. Translated, it gives CASSRHRQEGYTF.